These T cell receptor beta chains were read from a single sample in a study of beta chain features in type 1 diabetes. Assay: immunoSEQ multiplex PCR; the TCRdb copy retains only in-frame clones and omits some. The sample contains 150,000 to 200,000 clones, approximately 13% of which appear only once. The sequencing input was central memory CD4+ T cells from blood. Receptor source: a woman aged 18-30 years in good health. Both conserved end residues are part of each CDR3. Fields, in order: J gene, clone size, V gene, D gene, CDR3 protein, CDR3 DNA. D genes are given only for firm matches. Rows may omit the clone size; those that give it use once, few, many or a size class.

J: TRBJ2-3
size: .
V: TRBV5-4
D: TRBD2
CDR3: CASSLVSGYTDTQYF
DNA: TGTGCCAGCAGCTTGGTTAGCGGGTACACAGATACGCAGTATTTT

J: TRBJ2-7
size: .
V: TRBV28
D: .
CDR3: CASSLPGGTSYEQYF
DNA: TGTGCCAGCAGTTTGCCCGGCGGGACTTCCTACGAGCAGTACTTC

J: TRBJ2-7
size: few
V: TRBV6-6
D: TRBD2
CDR3: CASSVTAGVAYEQYF
DNA: TGTGCCAGCAGTGTGACAGCGGGAGTGGCCTACGAGCAGTACTTC

J: TRBJ1-2
size: few
V: TRBV25-1
D: TRBD1
CDR3: CASSEGTGGSFRDYGYTF
DNA: TGTGCCAGCAGTGAAGGGACAGGGGGAAGTTTTCGGGACTATGGCTACACCTTC

J: TRBJ2-6
size: .
V: TRBV4-3
D: TRBD1
CDR3: CASSKDQGAGANVLTF
DNA: TGCGCCAGCAGCAAAGATCAGGGGGCTGGGGCCAACGTCCTGACTTTC

J: TRBJ1-1
size: few
V: TRBV5-6
D: .
CDR3: CASSRYTMNTEAFF
DNA: TGTGCCAGCAGCCGGTATACTATGAACACTGAAGCTTTCTTT

J: TRBJ2-1
size: .
V: TRBV10-3
D: .
CDR3: CAISESLGGTEQFF
DNA: TGTGCCATCAGTGAGTCGTTGGGCGGGACTGAGCAGTTCTTC

J: TRBJ1-1
size: few
V: TRBV18
D: TRBD1
CDR3: CASSQDRQNTEAFF
DNA: TGTGCCAGCTCACAGGACAGGCAGAACACTGAAGCTTTCTTT

J: TRBJ1-2
size: few
V: TRBV2
D: TRBD1
CDR3: CASRTGTANGYTF
DNA: TGTGCCAGCAGAACCGGGACAGCGAATGGCTACACCTTC

J: TRBJ2-3
size: few
V: TRBV4-2
D: TRBD2
CDR3: CASSPTGTSGSTDTQYF
DNA: TGTGCCAGCAGCCCAACCGGGACTAGCGGGAGCACAGATACGCAGTATTTT

J: TRBJ2-1
size: .
V: TRBV29-1
D: .
CDR3: CSLGGGGAHNEQFF
DNA: TGCAGCTTGGGCGGTGGAGGGGCCCACAATGAGCAGTTCTTC

J: TRBJ2-7
size: .
V: TRBV7-9
D: TRBD2
CDR3: CASSRSGSQAYEQYF
DNA: TGTGCCAGCAGCAGAAGCGGGAGTCAAGCCTACGAGCAGTACTTC

J: TRBJ1-2
size: .
V: TRBV2
D: .
CDR3: CASSDSLGFVGYTF
DNA: TGTGCCAGCAGTGACAGCCTAGGATTTGTCGGCTACACCTTC

J: TRBJ1-1
size: few
V: TRBV7-2
D: TRBD1
CDR3: CASSLVVFVPGQGNTEAFF
DNA: TGTGCCAGCAGCTTAGTGGTCTTCGTTCCGGGACAGGGGAACACTGAAGCTTTCTTT

J: TRBJ2-2
size: few
V: TRBV5-4
D: TRBD2
CDR3: CASSQGLAGTGELFF
DNA: TGTGCCAGCAGCCAGGGACTAGCGGGAACCGGGGAGCTGTTTTTT

J: TRBJ2-2
size: few
V: TRBV7-8
D: TRBD2
CDR3: CASSLSPIGTTDTGELFF
DNA: TGTGCCAGCAGCTTATCCCCTATTGGGACTACAGACACCGGGGAGCTGTTTTTT

J: TRBJ2-1
size: .
V: TRBV30
D: TRBD2
CDR3: CAWSAGLAGYNEQFF
DNA: TGTGCCTGGAGTGCGGGACTAGCGGGATACAATGAGCAGTTCTTC

J: TRBJ2-5
size: .
V: TRBV27
D: TRBD1
CDR3: CASSAIDRVWETQYF
DNA: TGTGCCAGCAGTGCAATCGACAGGGTTTGGGAGACCCAGTACTTC

J: TRBJ2-5
size: few
V: TRBV5-1
D: .
CDR3: CASSPAEETQYF
DNA: TGCGCCAGCAGCCCTGCGGAGGAGACCCAGTACTTC

J: TRBJ2-7
size: many
V: TRBV2
D: .
CDR3: CASRGKQVNEQYF
DNA: TGTGCCAGCAGGGGTAAGCAGGTGAACGAGCAGTACTTC

J: TRBJ1-1
size: few
V: TRBV5-1
D: .
CDR3: CASSSGAPSEAFF
DNA: TGCGCCAGCAGCTCTGGGGCACCTAGTGAAGCTTTCTTT

J: TRBJ1-2
size: .
V: TRBV4-1
D: TRBD1
CDR3: CASSHGRGQGTYGYTF
DNA: TGCGCCAGCAGCCATGGAAGGGGACAGGGAACCTATGGCTACACCTTC

J: TRBJ2-7
size: .
V: TRBV9
D: TRBD2
CDR3: CASSVDAGATWGEQYF
DNA: TGTGCCAGCAGCGTAGATGCGGGAGCAACCTGGGGCGAGCAGTACTTC

J: TRBJ1-5
size: .
V: TRBV2
D: TRBD1
CDR3: CASLPGTGGRPQHF
DNA: TGTGCCAGCCTGCCCGGGACAGGGGGAAGGCCCCAGCATTTT

J: TRBJ2-5
size: .
V: TRBV7-2
D: .
CDR3: CASTGYQETQYF
DNA: TGTGCCAGCACCGGGTATCAAGAGACCCAGTACTTC

J: TRBJ2-7
size: .
V: TRBV29-1
D: TRBD1
CDR3: CSVDLPAGQGREQYF
DNA: TGCAGCGTTGACCTCCCCGCTGGACAGGGACGCGAGCAGTACTTC

J: TRBJ2-7
size: .
V: TRBV18
D: TRBD1
CDR3: CASSPGTGDMGEQYF
DNA: TGTGCCAGCTCACCCGGGACAGGGGACATGGGGGAGCAGTACTTC

J: TRBJ1-1
size: .
V: TRBV30
D: .
CDR3: CAWSLTAVTEAFF
DNA: TGTGCCTGGAGTCTGACTGCTGTCACTGAAGCTTTCTTT

J: TRBJ2-1
size: .
V: TRBV11-2
D: TRBD2
CDR3: CASSSPGGRSSYNEQFF
DNA: TGTGCCAGCAGCTCCCCCGGCGGGAGGAGCTCCTACAATGAGCAGTTCTTC

J: TRBJ2-1
size: few
V: TRBV7-6
D: .
CDR3: CASSLVADSYNEQFF
DNA: TGTGCCAGCAGCTTAGTGGCGGACTCCTACAATGAGCAGTTCTTC

J: TRBJ2-1
size: .
V: TRBV7-7
D: TRBD2
CDR3: CASSTGLAGALGEQFF
DNA: TGTGCTAGCAGCACGGGACTAGCGGGAGCATTGGGTGAGCAGTTCTTC

J: TRBJ2-4
size: .
V: TRBV4-2
D: TRBD2
CDR3: CASSQDGSGEAKNIQYF
DNA: TGTGCCAGCAGCCAAGACGGGAGCGGGGAAGCCAAAAACATTCAGTACTTC

J: TRBJ1-4
size: .
V: TRBV2
D: .
CDR3: CASSYQGSTNEKLFF
DNA: TGTGCCAGCAGTTACCAGGGGTCTACTAATGAAAAACTGTTTTTT

J: TRBJ1-1
size: .
V: TRBV25-1
D: TRBD1
CDR3: CASSLLGQGATEAFF
DNA: TGTGCCAGCAGCTTGCTGGGACAGGGTGCCACTGAAGCTTTCTTT

J: TRBJ1-1
size: .
V: TRBV29-1
D: .
CDR3: CSVESRQAEAFF
DNA: TGCAGCGTTGAAAGTAGACAGGCCGAAGCTTTCTTT

J: TRBJ2-1
size: many
V: TRBV7-9
D: .
CDR3: CASSQPIGGGVNEQFF
DNA: TGTGCCAGCAGCCAACCCATAGGGGGAGGGGTCAATGAGCAGTTCTTC

J: TRBJ1-5
size: many
V: TRBV7-2
D: TRBD1
CDR3: CASSSPTGGSNQPQHF
DNA: TGTGCCAGCAGCTCGCCCACAGGGGGTAGTAATCAGCCCCAGCATTTT

J: TRBJ1-2
size: .
V: TRBV7-9
D: .
CDR3: CASSSPGLRVSQSYTF
DNA: TGTGCCAGCAGCTCCCCGGGACTGAGGGTCAGTCAGAGCTACACCTTC

J: TRBJ1-1
size: .
V: TRBV7-9
D: TRBD1
CDR3: CASSGDRKNTEAFF
DNA: TGTGCCAGCAGCGGGGACAGGAAGAACACTGAAGCTTTCTTT

J: TRBJ1-1
size: few
V: TRBV7-3
D: .
CDR3: CASSGAQNTEAFF
DNA: TGTGCCAGCAGCGGTGCACAGAACACTGAAGCTTTCTTT

J: TRBJ2-1
size: few
V: TRBV19
D: TRBD2
CDR3: CATRLGSGSGYEQFF
DNA: TGTGCCACCAGACTGGGGAGCGGGAGCGGTTATGAGCAGTTCTTC